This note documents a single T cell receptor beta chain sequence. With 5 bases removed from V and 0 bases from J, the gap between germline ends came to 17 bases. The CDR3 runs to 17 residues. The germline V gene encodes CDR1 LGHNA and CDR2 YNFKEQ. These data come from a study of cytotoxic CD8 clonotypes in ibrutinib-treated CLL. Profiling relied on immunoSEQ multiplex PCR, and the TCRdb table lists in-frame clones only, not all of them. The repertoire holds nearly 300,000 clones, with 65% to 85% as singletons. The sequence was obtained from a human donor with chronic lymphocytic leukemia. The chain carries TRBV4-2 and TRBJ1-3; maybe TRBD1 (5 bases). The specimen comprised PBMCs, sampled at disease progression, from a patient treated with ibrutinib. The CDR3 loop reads CASSTKDSLVSGNTIYF. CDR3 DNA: TGTGCCAGCAGCACCAAAGACAGTTTAGTCTCTGGAAACACCATATATTTT.